The T cell receptor (beta chain) described here comes from a study of blood T cell repertoires in COVID-19. At the level of the study: Collection of acute and convalescent COVID-19 samples took place in the United States, Italy and Spain. T cells, B-cell-depleted T cells, or PBMCs provided the cDNA or gDNA that served as material.

Original data processing: Estimates of nucleated cell counts were drawn from the amplification of reference gene primers. Here immunoSEQ multiplex PCR was the method, and the copy in TCRdb shows in-frame clones only, minus some. V and J calls and clone size are copied from that table; D and trimming were computed from the DNA. The sample holds tens of thousands of clones, over 70% seen once. The CDR3 is 15 amino acids. The sequence came from a woman in her forties or fifties with active or convalescent COVID-19. J is TRBJ2-1 and V is TRBV12-2; the table assigns TRBD2, which was not confirmed against the DNA. TRBV12-2 is designated a pseudogene. Specimen: peripheral blood. CDR3 region: CASRLSSGGYNEQFF. Written as DNA, the CDR3 is TGTGCAAGTCGCTTATCTAGCGGGGGTTACAATGAGCAGTTCTTC.